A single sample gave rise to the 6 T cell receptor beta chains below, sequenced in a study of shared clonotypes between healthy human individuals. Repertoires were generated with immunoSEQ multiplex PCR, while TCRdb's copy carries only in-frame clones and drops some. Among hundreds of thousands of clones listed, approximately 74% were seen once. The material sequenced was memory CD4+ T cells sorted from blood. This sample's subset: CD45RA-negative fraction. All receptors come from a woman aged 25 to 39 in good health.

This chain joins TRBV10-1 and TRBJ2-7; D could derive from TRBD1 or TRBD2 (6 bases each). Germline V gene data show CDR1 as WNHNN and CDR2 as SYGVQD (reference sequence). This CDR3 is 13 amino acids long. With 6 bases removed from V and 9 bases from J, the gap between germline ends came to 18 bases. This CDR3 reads CASSDSGAQRQYF. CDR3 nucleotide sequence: TGCGCCAGCAGCGACTCGGGGGCCCAGCGGCAGTACTTC.

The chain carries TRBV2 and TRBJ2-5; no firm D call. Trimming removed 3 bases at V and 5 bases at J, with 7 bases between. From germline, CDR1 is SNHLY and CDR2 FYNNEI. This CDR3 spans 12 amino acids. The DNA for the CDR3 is TGTGCCAGCAGTGAGAACACTGAGACCCAGTACTTC. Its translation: CASSENTETQYF.

This chain's CDR3 is CASSHLPQGGGVGDYGYTF. Written as DNA, the CDR3 is TGTGCCAGCAGCCACCTCCCACAGGGAGGGGGGGTGGGGGACTATGGCTACACCTTC. J is TRBJ1-2 and V is TRBV14, with D possibly matching TRBD1 (6 bases). CDR1 and CDR2 (germline): SGHDN, FVKESK. The CDR3 loop spans 19 amino acids. V lost 3 bases to trimming and J lost 3 bases, with 26 bases between them.

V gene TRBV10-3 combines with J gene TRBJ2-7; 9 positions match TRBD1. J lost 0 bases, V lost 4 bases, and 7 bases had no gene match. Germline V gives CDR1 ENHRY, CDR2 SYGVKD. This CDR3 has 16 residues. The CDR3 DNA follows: TGTGCCATCAGTGGCCCCGACAGGGGGAACTCCTACGAGCAGTACTTC. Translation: CAISGPDRGNSYEQYF.

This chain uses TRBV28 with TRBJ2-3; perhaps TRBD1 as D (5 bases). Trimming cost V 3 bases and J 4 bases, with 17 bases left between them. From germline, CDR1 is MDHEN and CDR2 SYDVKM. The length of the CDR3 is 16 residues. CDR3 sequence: CASSLVGAGSADTQYF. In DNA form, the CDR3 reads TGTGCCAGCAGTTTGGTAGGGGCAGGGTCCGCAGATACGCAGTATTTT.

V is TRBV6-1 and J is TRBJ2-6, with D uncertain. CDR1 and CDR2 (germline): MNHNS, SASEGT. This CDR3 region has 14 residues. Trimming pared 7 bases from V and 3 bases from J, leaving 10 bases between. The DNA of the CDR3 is TGTGCCAGCACATGGTCGCGTGGGGCCAACGTCCTGACTTTC. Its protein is CASTWSRGANVLTF.